This T cell receptor (beta chain) was documented in a study of shared clonotypes between healthy human individuals. Looking at the study overall: Used for every donor were three CD4 naive, three CD4 memory, two CD8 naive and one CD8 memory plate. Whole-study findings and limits: Rarefaction demonstrated incomplete sorted-subset sequencing despite large depth.

Trimming stripped 4 bases from V and 5 bases from J, with 13 bases between. The germline gives CDR1 SGHRS, CDR2 YFSETQ. CDR3 size: 13 residues. Repertoires were generated with immunoSEQ multiplex PCR, while TCRdb's copy carries only in-frame clones and drops some. The sample contains over a million clones, approximately 98.5% of which appear only once. Only Caucasian adults living in Nashville, Tennessee made up the donor group. Division of CD4+ cells produced a CD45RA+ naive subset and a CD45RA-negative memory subset. Details on this clone: The target antigen is unknown.

The sample was naive CD4+ T cells sorted from blood. Sample subset: CD45RA+ positively selected. This chain uses TRBV5-1 with TRBJ2-7; unclear D gene. The clonotype originates from a young man in good health. DNA of the CDR3: TGCGCCAGCAGCCCACCCCCGGTGGACGAGCAGTACTTC. This gives the protein CASSPPPVDEQYF.